This record looks at one T cell receptor beta chain sequence and its context. A junction end diverges from the germline sequence, so it may reflect a read error. These data belong to a study of blood T cell repertoires in COVID-19. For the study at large: Spain, Italy and the United States supplied samples that represented acute and convalescent COVID-19. From T cells, B-cell-depleted T cells, or PBMCs came the material, which was cDNA or gDNA.

How the authors handled the data: How many nucleated cells were present was estimated from reference gene primer amplification. Clones were sequenced by immunoSEQ multiplex PCR, and TCRdb holds only the in-frame ones, with some missing. For V, J and clone size, that table is used; D and trimming come from the DNA. The sample carries some 50,000 clones, around 84% recorded once. Germline CDR1 is SGDLS and CDR2 is YYNGEE. The CDR3 contains 9 residues. This rearrangement joins TRBV9 to TRBJ1-2; no firm D call. The sample taken for sequencing was peripheral blood. The TCR sequence derives from a man aged 50 to 59 with acute or convalescent COVID-19. As DNA, the CDR3 is TGTGCCAGCAGGCCGTCTCGGTGGTTC. Translating gives CASRPSRWF.